The present T cell receptor beta chain was sequenced within a study of identical twins. Comments on this clonotype: Its antigen is unknown.

The CDR3 contains 14 residues. V was shortened by 3 bases and J by 0 bases, with 9 bases between the two germline ends. The V gene's germline CDR1 is SGHAT and CDR2 FQNNGV. TCRdb independently ran MiXCR on the 5' RACE reads; one entry per CDR3 protein. Here the sample spans about 890,000 distinct CDR3 sequences, 9% to 15% being singletons. Study results and caveats: High-abundance cord blood beta clonotypes had fewer insertions; memory repertoires showed none.

These data were also reused for a study on yellow fever vaccine responses in identical twins.

The chain links TRBV11-2 to TRBJ2-7, with no clear D. The receptor's source is a woman aged 18-30 years in good health. The sample was PBMCs. The CDR3 bases are TGTGCCAGCAGCTTCGGATCGAGCTCCTACGAGCAGTACGTC. It yields the protein CASSFGSSSYEQYV.